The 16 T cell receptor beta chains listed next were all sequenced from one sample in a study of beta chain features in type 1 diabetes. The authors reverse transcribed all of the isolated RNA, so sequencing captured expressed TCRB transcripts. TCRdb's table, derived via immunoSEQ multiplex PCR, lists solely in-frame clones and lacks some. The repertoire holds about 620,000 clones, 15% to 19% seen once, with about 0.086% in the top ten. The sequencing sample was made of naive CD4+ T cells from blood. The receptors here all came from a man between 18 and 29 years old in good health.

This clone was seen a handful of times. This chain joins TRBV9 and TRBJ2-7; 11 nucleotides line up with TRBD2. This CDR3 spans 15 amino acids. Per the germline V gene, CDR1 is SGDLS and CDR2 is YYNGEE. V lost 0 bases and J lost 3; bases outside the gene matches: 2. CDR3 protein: CASSVATSGSYEQYF. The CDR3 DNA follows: TGTGCCAGCAGCGTAGCTACTAGCGGGAGCTACGAGCAGTACTTC.

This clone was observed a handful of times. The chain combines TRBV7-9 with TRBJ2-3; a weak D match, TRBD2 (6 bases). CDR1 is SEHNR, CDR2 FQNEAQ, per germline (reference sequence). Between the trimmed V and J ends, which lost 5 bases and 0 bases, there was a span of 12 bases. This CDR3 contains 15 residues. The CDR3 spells CASSRAGPSTDTQYF. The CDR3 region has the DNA TGTGCCAGCAGCCGAGCGGGCCCTAGCACAGATACGCAGTATTTT.

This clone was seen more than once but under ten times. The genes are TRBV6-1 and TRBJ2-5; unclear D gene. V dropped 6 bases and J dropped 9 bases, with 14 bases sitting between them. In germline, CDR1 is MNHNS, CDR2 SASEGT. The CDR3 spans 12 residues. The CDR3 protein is CASRVIRMAQYF. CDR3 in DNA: TGTGCCAGCAGAGTCATCCGAATGGCCCAGTACTTC.

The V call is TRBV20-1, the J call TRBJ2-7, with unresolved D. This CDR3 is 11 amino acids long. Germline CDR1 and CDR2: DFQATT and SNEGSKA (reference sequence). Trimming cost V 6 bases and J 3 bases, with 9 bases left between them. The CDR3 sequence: CSAPEDYEQYF. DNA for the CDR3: TGCAGTGCCCCCGAGGACTACGAGCAGTACTTC.

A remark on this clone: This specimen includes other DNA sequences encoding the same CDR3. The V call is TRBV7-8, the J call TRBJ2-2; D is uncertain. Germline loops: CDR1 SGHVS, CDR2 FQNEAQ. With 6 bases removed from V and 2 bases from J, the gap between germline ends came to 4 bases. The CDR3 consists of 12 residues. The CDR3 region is CASSRNTGELFF. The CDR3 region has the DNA TGTGCCAGCAGTCGAAACACCGGGGAGCTGTTTTTT.

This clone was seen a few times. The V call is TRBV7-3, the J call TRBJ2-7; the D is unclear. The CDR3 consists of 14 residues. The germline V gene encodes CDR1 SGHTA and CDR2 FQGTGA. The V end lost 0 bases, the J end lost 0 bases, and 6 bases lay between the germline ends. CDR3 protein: CASSLTPSSYEQYF. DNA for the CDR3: TGTGCCAGCAGCTTAACCCCCAGCTCCTACGAGCAGTACTTC.

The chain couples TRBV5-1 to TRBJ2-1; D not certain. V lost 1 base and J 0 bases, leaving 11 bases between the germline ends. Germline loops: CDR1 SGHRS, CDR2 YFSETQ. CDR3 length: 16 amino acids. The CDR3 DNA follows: TGCGCCAGCAGCTTGACCACTCAAGGCTCCTACAATGAGCAGTTCTTC. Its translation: CASSLTTQGSYNEQFF. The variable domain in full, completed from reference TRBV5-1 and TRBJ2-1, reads KAGVTQTPRYLIKTRGQQVTLSCSPISGHRSVSWYQQTPGQGLQFLFEYFSETQRNKGNFPGRFSGRQFSNSRSEMNVSTLELGDSALYLCASSLTTQGSYNEQFFGPGTRLTVL.

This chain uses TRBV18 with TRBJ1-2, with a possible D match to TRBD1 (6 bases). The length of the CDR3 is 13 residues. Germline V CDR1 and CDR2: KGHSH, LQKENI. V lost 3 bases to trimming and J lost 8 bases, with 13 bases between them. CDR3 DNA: TGTGCCAGCTCACCCGTACAGGGAGGCGGCTACACCTTC. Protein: CASSPVQGGGYTF.

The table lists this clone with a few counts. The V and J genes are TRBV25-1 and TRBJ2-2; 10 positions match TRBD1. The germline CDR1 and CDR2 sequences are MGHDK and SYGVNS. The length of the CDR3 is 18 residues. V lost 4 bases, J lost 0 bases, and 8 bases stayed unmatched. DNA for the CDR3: TGTGCCAGCAGTGGACAGGGGGCGGTCTGGGCGAACACCGGGGAGCTGTTTTTT. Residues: CASSGQGAVWANTGELFF.

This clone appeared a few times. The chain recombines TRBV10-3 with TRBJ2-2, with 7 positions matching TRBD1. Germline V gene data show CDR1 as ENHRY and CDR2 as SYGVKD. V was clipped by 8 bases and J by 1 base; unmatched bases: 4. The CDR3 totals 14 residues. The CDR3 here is CAIQRTGNTGELFF. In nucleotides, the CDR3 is TGTGCCATCCAACGGACAGGGAACACCGGGGAGCTGTTTTTT.

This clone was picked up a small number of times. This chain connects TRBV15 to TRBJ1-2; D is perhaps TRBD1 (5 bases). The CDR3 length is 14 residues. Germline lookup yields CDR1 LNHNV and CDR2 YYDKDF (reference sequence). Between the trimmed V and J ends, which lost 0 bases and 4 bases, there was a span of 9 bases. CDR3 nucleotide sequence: TGTGCCACCAGCAGAGAGACAGCTTCCTATGGCTACACCTTC. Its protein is CATSRETASYGYTF.

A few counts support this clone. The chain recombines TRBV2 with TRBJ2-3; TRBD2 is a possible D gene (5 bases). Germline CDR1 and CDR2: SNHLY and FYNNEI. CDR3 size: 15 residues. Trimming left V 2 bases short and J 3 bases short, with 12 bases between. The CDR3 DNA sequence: TGTGCCAGCAGTGAAAGCGGACGGCTGACAGATACGCAGTATTTT. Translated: CASSESGRLTDTQYF.

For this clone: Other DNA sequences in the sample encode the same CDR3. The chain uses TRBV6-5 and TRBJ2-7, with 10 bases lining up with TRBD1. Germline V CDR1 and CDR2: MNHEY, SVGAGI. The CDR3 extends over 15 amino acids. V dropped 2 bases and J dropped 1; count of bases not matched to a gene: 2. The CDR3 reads CASSYRDRGSYEQYF. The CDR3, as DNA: TGTGCCAGCAGTTACCGGGACAGGGGATCCTACGAGCAGTACTTC.

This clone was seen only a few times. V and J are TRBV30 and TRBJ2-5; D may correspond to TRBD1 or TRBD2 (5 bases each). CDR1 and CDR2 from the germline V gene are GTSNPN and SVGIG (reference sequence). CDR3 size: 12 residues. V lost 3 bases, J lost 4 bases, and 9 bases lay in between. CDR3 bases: TGTGCCTGGAGGAGGGACGGAGAGACCCAGTACTTC. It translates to CAWRRDGETQYF.

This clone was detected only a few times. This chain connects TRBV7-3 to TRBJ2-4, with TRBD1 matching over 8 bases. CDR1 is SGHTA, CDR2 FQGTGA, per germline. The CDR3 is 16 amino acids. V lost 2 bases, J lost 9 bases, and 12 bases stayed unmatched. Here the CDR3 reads CASSLGPNRGRVIQYF. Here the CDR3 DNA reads TGTGCCAGCAGCTTAGGCCCTAACAGGGGGAGAGTCATTCAGTACTTC.

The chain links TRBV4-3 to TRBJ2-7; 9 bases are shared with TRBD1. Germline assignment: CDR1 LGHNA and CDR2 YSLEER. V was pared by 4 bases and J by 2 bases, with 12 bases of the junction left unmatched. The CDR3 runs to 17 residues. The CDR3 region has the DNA TGCGCCAGCAGCCGGAAGAACCGACAGGGGGGTCCCTACGAGCAGTACTTC. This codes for CASSRKNRQGGPYEQYF.